What follows describes a single TCR beta chain. Antigen specificity is unknown. The data stem from a study of T cells in localized non-small cell lung cancer. Overall study findings and caveats: Compared with tumor, uninvolved adjacent lung displayed greater T cell clonality, ranking highest overall. Out of the top 100 tumor clones, a median 57 were seen in adjacent lung.

Clones were sequenced by immunoSEQ multiplex PCR, and TCRdb holds only the in-frame ones, with some missing. Of 25,000 or so clones in the sample, about 86% were seen once. This CDR3 comprises 15 residues. Here the sequenced sample was peripheral blood, taken before any cancer treatment. This receptor was taken from a female donor at least 60 years old with stage I lung adenocarcinoma. This chain joins TRBV21-1 and TRBJ1-2; whether TRBD1, the table's D call, matches the DNA was not checked. TRBV21-1 is listed as a pseudogene. CDR3 DNA: TGTGCCAGCAGAGTCAGGGGTCTTCCTTTCGATGGCTACACCTTC. Translation: CASRVRGLPFDGYTF.